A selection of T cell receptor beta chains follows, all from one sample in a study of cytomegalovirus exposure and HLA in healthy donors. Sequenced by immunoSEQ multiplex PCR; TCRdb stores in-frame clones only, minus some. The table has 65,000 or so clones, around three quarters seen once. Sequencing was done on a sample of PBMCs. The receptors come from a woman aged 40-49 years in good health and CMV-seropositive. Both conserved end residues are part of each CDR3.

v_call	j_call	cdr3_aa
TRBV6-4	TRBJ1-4	CASSDPTRTRQGAAGNEKLFF
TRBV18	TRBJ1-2	CASSPGQGGGYTF
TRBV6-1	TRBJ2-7	CASSEAGRTSGGPPYEQYF
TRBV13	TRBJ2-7	CASSLGLFRDRGHEQYF
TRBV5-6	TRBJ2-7	CASSSEQGLYEQYF
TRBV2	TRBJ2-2	CASSELDGANTGELFF
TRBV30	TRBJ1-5	CAWSRTGVSNQPQHF
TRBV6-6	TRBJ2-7	CASSSQVLGQYF
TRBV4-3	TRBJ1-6	CASSQDLPTGGTVTLHF
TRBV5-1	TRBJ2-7	CASSAPGLFYEQYF
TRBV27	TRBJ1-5	CASSDRVSNQPQHF
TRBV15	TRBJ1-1	CATSRDRAPEAFF
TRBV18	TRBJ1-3	CASSPRIIRGSGNTIYF
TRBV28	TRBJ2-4	CASRPQGKIYIQYF
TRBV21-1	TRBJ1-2	CASSKEGRRGRANYGYTF
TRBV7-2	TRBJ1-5	CASSPRGGSQPQHF
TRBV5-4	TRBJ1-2	CASSYSRDGYTF
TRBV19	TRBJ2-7	CASSMGQGNSYEQYF
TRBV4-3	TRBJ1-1	CASSQDPRNTEAFF
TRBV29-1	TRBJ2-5	CGVEDQSGRDKTQYF
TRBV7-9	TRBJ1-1	CAISGGYTEAFF
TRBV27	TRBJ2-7	CASSQPRRLLHYEQYF
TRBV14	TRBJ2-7	CASSQVLGGAYEQYF
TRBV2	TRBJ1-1	CASKPLEVNTEAFF
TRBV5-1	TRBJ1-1	CASSIFRDTEAFF
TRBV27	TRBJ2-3	CASSRDRAGTDTQYF
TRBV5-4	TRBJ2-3	CASSSQWGDLGDTQYF
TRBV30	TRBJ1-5	CAWSAPGASNQPQHF